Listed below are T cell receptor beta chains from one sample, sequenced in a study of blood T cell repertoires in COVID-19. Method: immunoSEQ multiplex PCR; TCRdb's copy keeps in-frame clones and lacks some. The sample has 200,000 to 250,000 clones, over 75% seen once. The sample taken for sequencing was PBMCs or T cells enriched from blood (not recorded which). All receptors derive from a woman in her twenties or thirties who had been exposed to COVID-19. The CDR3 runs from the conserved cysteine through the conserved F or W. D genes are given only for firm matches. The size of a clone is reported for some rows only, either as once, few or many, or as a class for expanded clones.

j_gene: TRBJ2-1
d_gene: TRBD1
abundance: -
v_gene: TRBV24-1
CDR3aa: CATSDTGTGEEQFF
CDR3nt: TGTGCCACCAGTGATACTGGGACAGGGGAAGAGCAGTTCTTC

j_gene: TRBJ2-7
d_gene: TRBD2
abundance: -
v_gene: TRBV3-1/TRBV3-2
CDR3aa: CASSQFGLAPTYEQYF
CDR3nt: TGTGCCAGCAGCCAATTCGGACTAGCGCCTACCTACGAGCAGTACTTC

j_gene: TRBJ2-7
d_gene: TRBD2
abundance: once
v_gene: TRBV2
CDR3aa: CASSEAPGGRYEQYF
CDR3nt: TGTGCCAGCAGTGAAGCTCCGGGGGGTCGGTACGAGCAGTACTTC

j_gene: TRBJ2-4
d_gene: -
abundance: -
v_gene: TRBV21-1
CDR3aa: CASSKVGTLPILAKNIQYF
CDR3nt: TGTGCCAGCAGCAAAGTGGGCACATTGCCGATTCTAGCCAAAAACATTCAGTACTTC

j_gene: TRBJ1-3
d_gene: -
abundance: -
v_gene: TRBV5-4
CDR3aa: CASSLAGYSIYF
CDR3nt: TGTGCCAGCAGCTTGGCGGGGTACTCCATATATTTT

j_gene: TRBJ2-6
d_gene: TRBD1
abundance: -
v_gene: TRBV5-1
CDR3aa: CASSWDRGALKTSGANVLTF
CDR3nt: TGCGCCAGCAGCTGGGACAGGGGCGCACTAAAGACCTCTGGGGCCAACGTCCTGACTTTC

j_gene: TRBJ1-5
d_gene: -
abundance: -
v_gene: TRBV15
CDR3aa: CATSPARGSNQPQHF
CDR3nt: TGTGCCACCAGCCCCGCCAGGGGTTCCAATCAGCCCCAGCATTTT

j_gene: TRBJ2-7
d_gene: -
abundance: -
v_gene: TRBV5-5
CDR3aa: CASSLVWTDYEQYF
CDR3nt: TGTGCCAGCAGCTTGGTATGGACAGACTACGAGCAGTACTTC

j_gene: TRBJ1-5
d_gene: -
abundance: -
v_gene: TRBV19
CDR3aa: CASSIVRGDQPQHF
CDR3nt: TGTGCCAGTAGTATCGTCCGCGGAGATCAGCCCCAGCATTTT

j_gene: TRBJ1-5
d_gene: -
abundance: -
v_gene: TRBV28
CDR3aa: CASTLYTRGGQPQHF
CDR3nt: TGTGCCAGCACCCTATACACCAGGGGAGGGCAGCCCCAGCATTTT

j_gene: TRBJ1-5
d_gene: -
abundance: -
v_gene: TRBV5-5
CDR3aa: CASSSKAGLGQPQHF
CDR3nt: TGTGCCAGCAGCTCGAAGGCAGGGTTGGGGCAGCCCCAGCATTTT

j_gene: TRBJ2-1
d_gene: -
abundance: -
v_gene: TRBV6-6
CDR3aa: CASSYLGAGNEQFF
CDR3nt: TGTGCCAGCAGTTACCTGGGGGCAGGTAATGAGCAGTTCTTC

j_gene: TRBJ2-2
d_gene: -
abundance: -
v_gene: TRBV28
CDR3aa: CASSYWTANTGELFF
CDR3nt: TGTGCCAGCAGTTACTGGACAGCAAACACCGGGGAGCTGTTTTTT

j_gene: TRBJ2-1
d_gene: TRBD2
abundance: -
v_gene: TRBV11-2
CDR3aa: CASSLGEYSGSSGNEQFF
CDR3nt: TGTGCCAGCAGCTTAGGGGAATATAGCGGGAGTAGCGGCAATGAGCAGTTCTTC

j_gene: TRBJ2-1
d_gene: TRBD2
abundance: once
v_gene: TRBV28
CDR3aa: CASSLGTRDEQFF
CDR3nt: TGTGCCAGCAGTTTGGGGACTAGAGATGAGCAGTTCTTC

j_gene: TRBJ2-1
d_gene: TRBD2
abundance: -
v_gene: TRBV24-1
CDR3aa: CATSEGGRHYYNEQFF
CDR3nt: TGTGCCACCAGTGAGGGGGGGAGACACTACTACAATGAGCAGTTCTTC

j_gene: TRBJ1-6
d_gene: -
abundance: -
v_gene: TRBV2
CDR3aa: CASSDPAEQSSYNSPLHF
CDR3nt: TGTGCCAGCAGTGATCCAGCGGAGCAGAGCTCCTATAATTCACCCCTCCACTTT

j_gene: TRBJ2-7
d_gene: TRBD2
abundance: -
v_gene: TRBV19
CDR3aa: CASSRSPLAGTYEQYF
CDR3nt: TGTGCCAGTAGTCGGTCCCCGTTAGCGGGAACCTACGAGCAGTACTTC

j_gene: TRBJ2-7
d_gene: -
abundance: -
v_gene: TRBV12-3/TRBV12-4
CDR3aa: CASSWDSRYEQYF
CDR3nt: TGTGCCAGCAGTTGGGACTCTCGCTACGAGCAGTACTTC

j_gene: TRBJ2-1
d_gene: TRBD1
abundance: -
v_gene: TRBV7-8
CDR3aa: CASSLRTGSSYNEQFF
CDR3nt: TGTGCCAGCAGCTTGCGGACAGGGAGCTCCTACAATGAGCAGTTCTTC

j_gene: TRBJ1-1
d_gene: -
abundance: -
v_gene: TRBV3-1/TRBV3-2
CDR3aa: CASSLFSTGTEAFF
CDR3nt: TGTGCCAGCAGCCTCTTTTCCACGGGCACTGAAGCTTTCTTT

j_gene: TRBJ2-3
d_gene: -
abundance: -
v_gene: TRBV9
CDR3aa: CASSVISQGDTQYF
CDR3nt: TGTGCCAGCAGCGTAATCAGTCAGGGCGATACGCAGTATTTT

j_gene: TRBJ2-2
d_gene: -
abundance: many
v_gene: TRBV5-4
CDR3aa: CASSSGQNTGELFF
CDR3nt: TGTGCCAGCAGCTCGGGACAGAACACCGGGGAGCTGTTTTTT

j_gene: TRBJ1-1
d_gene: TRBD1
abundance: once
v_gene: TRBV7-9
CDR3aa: CASSEQGAEAFF
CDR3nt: TGTGCCAGCAGCGAACAGGGGGCCGAAGCTTTCTTT

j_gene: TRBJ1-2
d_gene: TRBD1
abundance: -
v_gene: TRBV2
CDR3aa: CAKRQGASNYGYTF
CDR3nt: TGTGCCAAGAGACAGGGGGCTAGTAACTATGGCTACACCTTC

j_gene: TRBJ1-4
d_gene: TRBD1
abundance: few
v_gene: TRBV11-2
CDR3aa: CASRQTGAGEKLFF
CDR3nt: TGTGCCAGCAGACAGACAGGGGCCGGTGAAAAACTGTTTTTT

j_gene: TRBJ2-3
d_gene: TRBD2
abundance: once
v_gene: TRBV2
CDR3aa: CASSDWDYPPRTQYF
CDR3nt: TGTGCCAGCAGTGATTGGGACTACCCGCCTCGTACGCAGTATTTT

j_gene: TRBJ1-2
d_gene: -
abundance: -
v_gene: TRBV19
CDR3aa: CASSSHYGYTF
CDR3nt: TGTGCCAGTTCCTCCCACTATGGCTACACCTTC

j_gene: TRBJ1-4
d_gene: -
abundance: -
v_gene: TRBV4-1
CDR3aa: CASSQDWYGLAAATNEKLFF
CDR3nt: TGCGCCAGCAGCCAAGATTGGTACGGACTGGCGGCCGCAACTAATGAAAAACTGTTTTTT

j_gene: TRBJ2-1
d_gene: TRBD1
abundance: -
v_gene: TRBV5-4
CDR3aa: CASSTRDRDDEQFF
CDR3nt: TGTGCCAGCAGCACTCGGGACAGGGACGATGAGCAGTTCTTC

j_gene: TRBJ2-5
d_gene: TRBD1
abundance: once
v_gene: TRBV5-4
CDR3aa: CASGNQGARETQYF
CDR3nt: TGTGCCAGCGGAAACCAGGGGGCACGGGAGACCCAGTACTTC

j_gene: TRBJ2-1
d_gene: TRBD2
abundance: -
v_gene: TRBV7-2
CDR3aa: CASSSGTSGRAYNEQFF
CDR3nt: TGTGCCAGCAGCAGCGGCACTAGCGGGAGGGCCTACAATGAGCAGTTCTTC

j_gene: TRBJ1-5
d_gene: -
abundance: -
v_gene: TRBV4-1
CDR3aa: CASSQGRASGSNQPQHF
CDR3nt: TGCGCCAGCAGCCAAGGGCGGGCCTCGGGAAGCAATCAGCCCCAGCATTTT

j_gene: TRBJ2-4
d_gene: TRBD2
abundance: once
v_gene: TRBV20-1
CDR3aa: CSASTLAGDEDIQYF
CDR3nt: TGCAGTGCTAGTACTCTAGCGGGAGACGAGGACATTCAGTACTTC

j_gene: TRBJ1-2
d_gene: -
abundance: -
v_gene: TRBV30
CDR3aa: CAWSVHRGQILGYTF
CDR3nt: TGTGCCTGGAGTGTACATCGAGGACAGATACTGGGCTACACCTTC

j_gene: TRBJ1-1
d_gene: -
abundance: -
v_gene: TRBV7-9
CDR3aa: CASSLELGRTEAFF
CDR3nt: TGTGCCAGCAGCTTAGAACTAGGGAGGACTGAAGCTTTCTTT

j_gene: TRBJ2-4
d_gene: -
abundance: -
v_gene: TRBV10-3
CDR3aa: CAGDPTGGHSGSTKNIQYF
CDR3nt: TGTGCCGGCGACCCGACAGGGGGCCATAGCGGGAGTACCAAAAACATTCAGTACTTC

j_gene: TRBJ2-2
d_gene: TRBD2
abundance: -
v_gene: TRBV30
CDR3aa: CAWRSGGNTGELFF
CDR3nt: TGTGCCTGGAGGTCGGGAGGGAACACCGGGGAGCTGTTTTTT

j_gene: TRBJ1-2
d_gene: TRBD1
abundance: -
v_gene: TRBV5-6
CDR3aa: CASSLAFGQGLSNYGYTF
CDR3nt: TGTGCCAGCAGCTTGGCCTTTGGACAGGGTTTATCTAACTATGGCTACACCTTC

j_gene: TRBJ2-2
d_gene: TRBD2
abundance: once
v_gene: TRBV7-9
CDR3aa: CASRPGTSGRRGTGELFF
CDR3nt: TGTGCCAGCAGGCCCGGGACTAGCGGGAGAAGGGGGACCGGGGAGCTGTTTTTT

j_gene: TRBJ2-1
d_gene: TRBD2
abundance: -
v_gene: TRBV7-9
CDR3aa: CASSGSGNEQFF
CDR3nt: TGTGCCAGCAGCGGTAGCGGGAATGAGCAGTTCTTC

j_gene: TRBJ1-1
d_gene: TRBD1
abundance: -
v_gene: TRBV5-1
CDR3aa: CASSRDRGNMNTEAFF
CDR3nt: TGCGCCAGCAGCAGGGACAGGGGAAATATGAACACTGAAGCTTTCTTT

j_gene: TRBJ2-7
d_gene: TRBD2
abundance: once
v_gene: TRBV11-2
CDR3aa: CASSLVGGRNGEQYF
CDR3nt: TGTGCCAGCAGCTTAGTGGGCGGGAGGAATGGCGAGCAGTACTTC

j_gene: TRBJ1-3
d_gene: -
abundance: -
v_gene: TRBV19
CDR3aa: CASSIARTRRNTIYF
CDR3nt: TGTGCCAGTAGTATAGCTCGGACAAGACGAAACACCATATATTTT

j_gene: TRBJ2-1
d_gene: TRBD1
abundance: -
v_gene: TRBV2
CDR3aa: CASSSGTGTKWGEQFF
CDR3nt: TGTGCCAGCAGTTCTGGGACAGGGACCAAATGGGGTGAGCAGTTCTTC

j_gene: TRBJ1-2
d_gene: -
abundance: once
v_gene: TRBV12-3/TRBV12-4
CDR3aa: CASSYYTNYGYTF
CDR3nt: TGTGCCAGCAGTTACTATACTAACTATGGCTACACCTTC

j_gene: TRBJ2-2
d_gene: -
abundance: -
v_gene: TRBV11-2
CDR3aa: CASSLIRSSGELFF
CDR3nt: TGTGCCAGCAGCTTAATCAGGTCATCCGGGGAGCTGTTTTTT

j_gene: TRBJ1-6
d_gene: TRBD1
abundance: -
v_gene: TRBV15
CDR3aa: CATSRASGTGNSPLHF
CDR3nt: TGTGCCACCAGCAGAGCTTCCGGGACAGGGAATTCACCCCTCCACTTT

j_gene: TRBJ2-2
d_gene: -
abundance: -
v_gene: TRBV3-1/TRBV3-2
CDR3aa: CASSLNSGRGAGELFF
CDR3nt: TGTGCCAGCAGCCTTAATAGCGGTCGGGGAGCCGGGGAGCTGTTTTTT

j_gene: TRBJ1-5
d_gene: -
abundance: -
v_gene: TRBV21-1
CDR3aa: CASSKELRAGLNQPQHF
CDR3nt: TGTGCCAGCAGCAAAGAGCTTAGGGCAGGACTTAATCAGCCCCAGCATTTT

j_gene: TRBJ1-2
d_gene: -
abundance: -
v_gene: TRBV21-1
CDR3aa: CASSKVGGSGYTF
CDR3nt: TGTGCCAGCAGCAAAGTAGGGGGAAGTGGCTACACCTTC

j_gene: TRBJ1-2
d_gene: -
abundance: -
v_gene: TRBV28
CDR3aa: CASSLTATYGYTF
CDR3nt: TGTGCCAGCAGTTTAACAGCCACCTATGGCTACACCTTC

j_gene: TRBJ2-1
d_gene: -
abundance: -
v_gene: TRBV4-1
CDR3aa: CASSPGLRGDEQFF
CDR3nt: TGCGCCAGCAGCCCGGGACTCCGTGGGGATGAGCAGTTCTTC

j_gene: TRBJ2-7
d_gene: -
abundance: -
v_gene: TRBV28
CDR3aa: CASSVRLYEQYF
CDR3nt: TGTGCCAGCAGCGTAAGACTTTACGAGCAGTACTTC

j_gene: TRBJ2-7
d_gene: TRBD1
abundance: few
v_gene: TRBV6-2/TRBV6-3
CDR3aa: CASSPRDRDYEQYF
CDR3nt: TGTGCCAGCAGTCCCCGGGACAGGGATTACGAGCAGTACTTC

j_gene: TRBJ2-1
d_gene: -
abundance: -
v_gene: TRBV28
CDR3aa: CASKGLYNEQFF
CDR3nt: TGTGCCAGCAAGGGACTTTACAATGAGCAGTTCTTC

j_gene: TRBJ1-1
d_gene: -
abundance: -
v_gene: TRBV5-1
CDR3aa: CASSLAYGEAFF
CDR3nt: TGCGCCAGCAGCTTGGCCTACGGTGAAGCTTTCTTT

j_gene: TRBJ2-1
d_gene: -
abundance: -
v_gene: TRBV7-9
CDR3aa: CASSLGAGRSSYNEQFF
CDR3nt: TGTGCCAGCAGCTTAGGAGCGGGCCGTAGCTCCTACAATGAGCAGTTCTTC

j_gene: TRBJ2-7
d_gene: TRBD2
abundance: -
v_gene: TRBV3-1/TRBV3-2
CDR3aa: CASSQVVRASGRAGYEQYF
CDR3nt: TGTGCCAGCAGCCAAGTGGTTCGGGCTAGCGGGAGGGCGGGTTACGAGCAGTACTTC